This section outlines one TCR beta chain sequence together with its context. The sample belongs to a study of identical twins. The CDR3 is 12 amino acids. Germline V CDR1 and CDR2: LGHDT, YNNKEL (reference sequence). V was shortened by 6 bases and J by 4 bases, with 6 bases between the two germline ends. Each CDR3 protein is one row after TCRdb ran MiXCR on the 5' RACE reads. The sample yields around 490,000 distinct CDR3 sequences, about 22% seen once. These records were also assigned to another study, of yellow fever vaccine responses in identical twins.

The sample comprised CD4+ T cells sorted from blood. The gene calls are TRBV3-1 and TRBJ2-2; no reliable D call. The receptor was derived from a woman under 30 in good health. The CDR3 is CASRQATGELFF. The CDR3 DNA follows: TGTGCCAGCAGGCAGGCCACCGGGGAGCTGTTTTTT.